The source of this TCR beta chain is a study of neurological immune-mediated disorders. Findings of the study overall: Private repertoires in all groups were suggested by the finding that expanded clones across subjects shared no CDR3 amino acid sequences. It was HTLV-1-associated myelopathy that showed the most TCR clonal expansion, while multiple sclerosis showed the least, falling below healthy controls.

This clonotype was picked up many times. As yet, its antigen is unknown. Germline-derived CDR1 and CDR2 are SGHAT and FQNNGV. There are 16 residues in the CDR3. V shed 3 bases, J shed 5 bases, and the junction held 8 bases outside the gene matches. TCRdb fed the 5' RACE reads into MiXCR, producing one record per CDR3 protein. Of 53,000 or so distinct CDR3 sequences listed, roughly 13% were seen once; the top ten hold roughly 10%. The TCR was taken from a woman in her sixties with HTLV-1-associated myelopathy (HAM/TSP). V gene TRBV11-2 combines with J gene TRBJ2-1, with TRBD1 matching over 9 bases. The sample taken for sequencing was PBMCs. CDR3 sequence reads: CASSFPDRGGNNEQFF. The CDR3 bases are TGTGCCAGCAGCTTTCCCGACAGGGGGGGAAACAATGAGCAGTTCTTC.